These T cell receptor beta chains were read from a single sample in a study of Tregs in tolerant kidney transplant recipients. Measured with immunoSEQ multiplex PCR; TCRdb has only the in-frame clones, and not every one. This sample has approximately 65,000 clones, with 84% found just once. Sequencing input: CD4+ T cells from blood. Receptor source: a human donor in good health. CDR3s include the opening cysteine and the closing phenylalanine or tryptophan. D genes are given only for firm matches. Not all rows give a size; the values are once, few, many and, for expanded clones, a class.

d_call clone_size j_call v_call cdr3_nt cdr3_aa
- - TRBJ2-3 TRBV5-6 TGTGCCAGCAGCTTGACGGCGGGGGCTTTCACAGATACGCAGTATTTT CASSLTAGAFTDTQYF
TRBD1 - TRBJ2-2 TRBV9 TGTGCCAGCAGCGTGACAGGGAGTAAAGCCGGGGAGCTGTTTTTT CASSVTGSKAGELFF
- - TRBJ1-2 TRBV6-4 TGTGCCAGCAGTGACTCCAAAGGGACCCTAGGGAGCTATGGCTACACCTTC CASSDSKGTLGSYGYTF
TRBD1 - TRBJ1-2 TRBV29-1 TGCAGCGGAGGGGGCGGTAACTATGGCTACACCTTC CSGGGGNYGYTF
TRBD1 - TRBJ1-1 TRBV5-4 TGTGCCAGCAGCCCAAACCTGGACAGGTTGACTGAAGCTTTCTTT CASSPNLDRLTEAFF
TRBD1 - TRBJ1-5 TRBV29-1 TGCAGCGTTGAAGCCCCAGGGGGCTTCAATCAGCCCCAGCATTTT CSVEAPGGFNQPQHF
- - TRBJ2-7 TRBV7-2 TGTGCCAGCAGCTTATCGGGGTCCGAGCAGTACTTC CASSLSGSEQYF
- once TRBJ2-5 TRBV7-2 TGTGCCAGCAGCTTAGGAAGGGGCCAAGAGACCCAGTACTTC CASSLGRGQETQYF
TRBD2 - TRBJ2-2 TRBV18 TGTGCCAGCTCACCCAGCGGGGGAATCTGGGAGCTGTTTTTT CASSPSGGIWELFF
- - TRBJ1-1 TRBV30 TGTGCCTGGAGTCCCGTTAACACTGAAGCTTTCTTT CAWSPVNTEAFF
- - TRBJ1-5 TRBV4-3 TGCGCCAGCAGCCAAGAGGGCAGCAATCAGCCCCAGCATTTT CASSQEGSNQPQHF
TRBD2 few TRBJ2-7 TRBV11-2 TGTGCCAGCAGCTTAGAAGCGGGGAGCGAGCAGTACTTC CASSLEAGSEQYF
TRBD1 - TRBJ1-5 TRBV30 TGTGCCTGGGGACAGGGAAGCTGGAGCAATCAGCCCCAGCATTTT CAWGQGSWSNQPQHF
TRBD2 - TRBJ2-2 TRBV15 TGTGCCACCAGCAGAGATAGCTTGGGGAGGGACACCGGGGAGCTGTTTTTT CATSRDSLGRDTGELFF
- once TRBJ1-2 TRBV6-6 TGTGCCAGCATTGACGGGGGAGGCGGCTACACCTTC CASIDGGGGYTF
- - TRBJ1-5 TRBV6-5 TGTGCCAGCATGAGGGGGAGCAATCAGCCCCAGCATTTT CASMRGSNQPQHF
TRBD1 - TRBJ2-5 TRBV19 TGTGCCAGTATCATGGGAGGGACAGGGGGCGACACTACCCACGAGACCCAGTACTTC CASIMGGTGGDTTHETQYF
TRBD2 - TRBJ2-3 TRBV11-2 TGTGCCAGCAGCTTATGGGGCGGGGGGCGTGTAGATACGCAGTATTTT CASSLWGGGRVDTQYF
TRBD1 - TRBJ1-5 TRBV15 TGTGCCACCAGCAGAGGTCGGGAAACCCGGGACAGGGGATTTTATAGCAATCAGCCCCAGCATTTT CATSRGRETRDRGFYSNQPQHF
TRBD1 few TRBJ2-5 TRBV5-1 TGCGCCAGCAGGACCAACAGGGGCCAAGAGACCCAGTACTTC CASRTNRGQETQYF